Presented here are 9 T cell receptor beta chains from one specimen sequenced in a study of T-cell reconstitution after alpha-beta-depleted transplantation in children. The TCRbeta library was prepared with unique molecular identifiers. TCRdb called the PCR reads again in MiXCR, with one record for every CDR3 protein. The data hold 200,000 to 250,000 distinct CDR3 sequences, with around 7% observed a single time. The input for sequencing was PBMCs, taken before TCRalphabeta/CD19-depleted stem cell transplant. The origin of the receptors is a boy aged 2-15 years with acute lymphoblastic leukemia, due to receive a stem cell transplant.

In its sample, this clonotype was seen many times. CDR3 DNA: TGTGCCAGCAGCCAAAGCAGGGGTCTCAATCAGCCCCAGCATTTT. Residues: CASSQSRGLNQPQHF. The V call is TRBV3-1, the J call TRBJ1-5; TRBD1 is a possible D gene (6 bases). The V and J ends lost 2 bases and 3 bases respectively, with 11 bases between them. CDR3 length equals 15 residues. Germline V gives CDR1 LGHDT, CDR2 YNNKEL (reference sequence).

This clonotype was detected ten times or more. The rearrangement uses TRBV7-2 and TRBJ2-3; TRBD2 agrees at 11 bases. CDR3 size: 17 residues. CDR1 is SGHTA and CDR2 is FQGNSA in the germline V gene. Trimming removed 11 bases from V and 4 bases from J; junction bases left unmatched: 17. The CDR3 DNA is TGTGCCGGCACCCAACTTGGGACTAGCGGTTTCGCAGATACGCAGTATTTT. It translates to CAGTQLGTSGFADTQYF.

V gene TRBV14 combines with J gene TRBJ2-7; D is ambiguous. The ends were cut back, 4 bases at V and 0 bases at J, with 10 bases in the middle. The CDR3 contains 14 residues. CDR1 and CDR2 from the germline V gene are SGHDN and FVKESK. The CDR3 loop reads CASSLRLLSYEQYF. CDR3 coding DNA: TGTGCCAGCAGCCTCAGGCTCCTCTCCTACGAGCAGTACTTC.

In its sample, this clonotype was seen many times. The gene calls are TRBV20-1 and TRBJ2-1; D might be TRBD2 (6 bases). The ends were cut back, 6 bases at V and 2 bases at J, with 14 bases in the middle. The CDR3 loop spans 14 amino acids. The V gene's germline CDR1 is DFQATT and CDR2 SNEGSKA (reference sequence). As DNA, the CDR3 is TGCAGTGCCGGAGGGCAGCCTACCTACAATGAGCAGTTCTTC. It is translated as CSAGGQPTYNEQFF.

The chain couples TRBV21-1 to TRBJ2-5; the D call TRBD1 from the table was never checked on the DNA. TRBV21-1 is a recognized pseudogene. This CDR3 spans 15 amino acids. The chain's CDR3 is CASDRDPGRRETQYF. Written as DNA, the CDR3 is TGTGCCAGCGACCGGGACCCAGGAAGAAGGGAGACCCAGTACTTC.

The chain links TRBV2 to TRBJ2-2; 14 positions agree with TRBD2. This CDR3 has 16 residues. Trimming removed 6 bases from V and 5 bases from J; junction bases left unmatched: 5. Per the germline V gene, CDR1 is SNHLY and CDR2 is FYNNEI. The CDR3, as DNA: TGTGCCAGCAGAGGACTAGCGGGAGGAAGGACCGGGGAGCTGTTTTTT. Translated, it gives CASRGLAGGRTGELFF.

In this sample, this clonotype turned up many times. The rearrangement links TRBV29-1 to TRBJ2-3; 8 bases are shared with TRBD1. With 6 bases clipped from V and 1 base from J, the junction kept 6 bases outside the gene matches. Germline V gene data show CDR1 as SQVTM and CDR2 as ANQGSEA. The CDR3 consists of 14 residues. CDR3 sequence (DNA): TGCAGCGTACCTCAGGGGGCCGGCACAGATACGCAGTATTTT. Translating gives CSVPQGAGTDTQYF.

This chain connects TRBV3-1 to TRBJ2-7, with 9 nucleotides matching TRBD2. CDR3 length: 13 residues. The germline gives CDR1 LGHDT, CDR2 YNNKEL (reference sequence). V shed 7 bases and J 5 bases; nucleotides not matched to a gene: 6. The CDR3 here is CASNVTSGNEQYF. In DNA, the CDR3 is TGTGCCAGCAACGTGACTAGCGGAAACGAGCAGTACTTC.

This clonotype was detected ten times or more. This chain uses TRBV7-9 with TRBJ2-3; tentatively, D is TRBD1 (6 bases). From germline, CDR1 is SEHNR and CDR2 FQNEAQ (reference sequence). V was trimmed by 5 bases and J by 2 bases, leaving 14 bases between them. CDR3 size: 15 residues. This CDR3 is CASSPKDSVTDTQYF. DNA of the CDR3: TGTGCCAGCAGCCCCAAGGACAGTGTCACAGATACGCAGTATTTT.